This T cell receptor beta chain emerged from a study of cytotoxic CD8 clonotypes in ibrutinib-treated CLL (dated by TCRdb to the early 2020s). Context from the whole study: The cohort had some eleven relapsed/refractory and around 14 treatment-naive patients; under 18 were IGHV unmutated. Samples averaged 255,043 productive templates and 80,000 to 100,000 productive rearrangements. The response samples were drawn at a median of roughly twelve months into treatment, with a range of about 6 to 40 months. Cryopreserved peripheral blood mononuclear cells were obtained before treatment, at response, and at either sustained remission or disease progression. Responses were partial in approximately 24 patients and complete in 2; after median about 70 months follow-up, roughly 15 stayed in remission and some twelve progressed. Patients were still on ibrutinib when every remission and progressive disease sample was collected. Longitudinal samples were available for about 30% of the roughly 86 trial participants. Broad study findings and their caveats: Sampling times were not matched between patients in sustained remission and patients whose disease was progressing, and lymph node repertoires were not examined. At baseline, clonality was higher than in age-matched healthy donors and showed a strong correlation with circulating CD8+ T-cell counts. Clonality increased at ibrutinib response, stayed stable in sustained remission, and fell back toward baseline at progression. Public clonotypes were found to be uncommon and were observed to contract or remain stable during treatment; the increase in clonality was shown to reflect expansion of private clonotypes at ibrutinib response.

Sample time point, as interpreted from the label and publication: progressive disease on ibrutinib. Approximately 2 micrograms of genomic DNA were extracted from cryopreserved PBMCs for TCR beta library preparation. Longitudinal blood samples from CLL patients receiving ibrutinib monotherapy were subjected to high-throughput TCR beta sequencing. Patients were enrolled in a phase 2 open-label single-center ibrutinib monotherapy trial. The goal of deep resolution MiSeq sequencing was a depth between 1 in 1 million and 1 in 200,000 T cells, and coverage averaged 10x per clonotype. TCR beta libraries were generated with the immunoSEQ hsTCRB Kit. The original methods were these. The data were analyzed with ImmunoSEQ Analyzer and ImmunoSEQ Data Assistant, and V, D and J gene assignments followed IMGT definitions. Clonality, which ranges from 0 to 1, was calculated as one minus the normalized Shannon entropy of productive rearrangement frequencies. Only overrepresented clonotypes making up at least 0.05% of each patient's repertoire were included in the public clonotype analysis. Some twelve repertoires from age-matched healthy donors, obtained from immuneACCESS, served as clonality controls. This is the immuneACCESS table as TCRdb keeps it, with only in-frame sequences that have V and J called. A part of the clones is gone; compared with another copy, unresolved V genes explain less than half, and the rest is unexplained. That table gives V, J and clone size, and the DNA gave D and trimming. For this sample the table gives 150,000 to 200,000 clones, of which roughly 84% were detected only once. Jointly, the top ten make up about 3% of the sample.

From a lookup of the germline V gene, CDR1 and CDR2 are SGHTA and FQGTGA. V is cut by 4 bases and J by 0 bases, and the space between the germline ends is 13 bases. The CDR3 measures 15 amino acids from cysteine to phenylalanine. Just CDR3 DNA is preserved here, 45 bases in frame from base 1. Comments on this clone: Which antigen it targets is not known. No base qualities exist here, and no much larger clone lies one base off it.

This sample comprised PBMCs, obtained at disease progression, from a patient treated with ibrutinib. Recombination linked TRBV7-3 to TRBJ2-7, with the identity of the D gene unclear. This TCR was sampled from a human donor with chronic lymphocytic leukemia. The CDR3: CASSSKVGSSYEQYF. The DNA sequence is as follows: TGTGCCAGCAGCTCCAAGGTAGGGTCCTCCTACGAGCAGTACTTC.